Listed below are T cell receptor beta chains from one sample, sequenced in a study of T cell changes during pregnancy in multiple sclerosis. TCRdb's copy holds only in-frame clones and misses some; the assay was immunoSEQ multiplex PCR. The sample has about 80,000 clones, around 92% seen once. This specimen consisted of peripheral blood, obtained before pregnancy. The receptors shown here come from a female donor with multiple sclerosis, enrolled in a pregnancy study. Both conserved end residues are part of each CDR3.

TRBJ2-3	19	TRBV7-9	CASSNYITQQGRWTDTQYF
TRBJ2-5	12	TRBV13	CASSFGSMAQYF
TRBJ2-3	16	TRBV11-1	CASSLWDRGRADTQYF
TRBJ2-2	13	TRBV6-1	CATKQGTNGELFF
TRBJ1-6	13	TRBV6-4	CASSRDRGSPLHF
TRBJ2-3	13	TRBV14	CASSPGNTDTQYF
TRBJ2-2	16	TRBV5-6	CASSEDRGWNTGELFF
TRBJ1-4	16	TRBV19	CASTPGRAPTNEKLFF
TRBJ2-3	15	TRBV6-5	CASSMTGGSTDTQYF
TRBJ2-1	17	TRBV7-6	CASSLARGAASYNEQFF
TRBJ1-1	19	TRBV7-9	CASSLAGGTAGPTQRKAFF
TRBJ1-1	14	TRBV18	CASSPGHMNTEAFF
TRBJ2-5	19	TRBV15	CATSRDPLGGQRGQETQYF
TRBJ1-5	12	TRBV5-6	CASSNRAGPQHF
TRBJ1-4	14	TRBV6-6	CASSQMATNEKLFF
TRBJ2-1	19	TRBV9	CASSGYGTSGGAIYNEQFF
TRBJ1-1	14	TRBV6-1	CASSVWTRNTEAFF
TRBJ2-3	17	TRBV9	CASSTSLAGLRADTQYF
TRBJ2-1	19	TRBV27	CASSFWGQSSRGSYNEQFF
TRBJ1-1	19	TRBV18	CASSPKPLQGRLGSTEAFF
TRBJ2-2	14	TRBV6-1	CASAGFEYTGELFF
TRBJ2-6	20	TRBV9	CASSSRRGGLTFSGANVLTF
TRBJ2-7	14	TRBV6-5	CASSYGTIGYEQYF
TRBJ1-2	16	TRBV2	CASSTGEGVSNYGYTF
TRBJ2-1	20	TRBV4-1	CASSQEGTGTSGGSYNEQFF
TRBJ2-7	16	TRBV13	CASSLWGDSGYHEQYF
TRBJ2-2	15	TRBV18	CASSLQGVHTGELFF
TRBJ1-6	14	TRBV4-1	CASSQLGRNSPLHF
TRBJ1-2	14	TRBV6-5	CASKRMRHDYGYTF
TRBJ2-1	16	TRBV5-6	CASSPTGPFSYNEQFF
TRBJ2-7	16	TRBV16	CASSPPIRGQGSEQYF
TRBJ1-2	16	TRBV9	CASSVVDTFPLYGYTF
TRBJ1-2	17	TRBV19	CASSTLGNRGTIYGYTF
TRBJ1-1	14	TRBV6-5	CASTPAQGKTEAFF
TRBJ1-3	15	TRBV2	CASSWPGLSGNTIYF
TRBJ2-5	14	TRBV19	CASSSAGLIETQYF
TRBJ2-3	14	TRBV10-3	CAINTAGVGDTQYF
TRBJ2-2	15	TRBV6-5	CASSYGTGKSGELFF
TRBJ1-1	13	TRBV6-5	CASSPGDSFEAFF
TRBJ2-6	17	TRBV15	CATSSSSGSSGANVLTF
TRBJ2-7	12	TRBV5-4	CASSYRGGEQYF
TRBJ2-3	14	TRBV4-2	CASSPLAGVDTQYF
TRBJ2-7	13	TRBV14	CASSQLGDYEQYF
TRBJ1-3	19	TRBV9	CASSVAIWGQGGSGNTIYF
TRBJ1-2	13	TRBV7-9	CASSFLGEGGYTF
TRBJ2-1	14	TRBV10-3	CAISVSGPAGEQFF
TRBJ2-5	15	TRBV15	CATSRDPSGQETQYF
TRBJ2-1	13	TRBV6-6	CASSYSDNNEQFF
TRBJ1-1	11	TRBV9	CASSAGAEAFF
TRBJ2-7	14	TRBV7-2	CASSLVPGNYEQYF
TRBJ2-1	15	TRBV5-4	CASSPDRPSYNEQFF
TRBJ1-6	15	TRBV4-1	CASSQGDSLNSPLHF
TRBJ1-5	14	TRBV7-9	CASSSREVNQPQHF
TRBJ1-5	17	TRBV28	CASNWGGTGVSNQPQHF
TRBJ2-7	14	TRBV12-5	CASGLDRGPYEQYF